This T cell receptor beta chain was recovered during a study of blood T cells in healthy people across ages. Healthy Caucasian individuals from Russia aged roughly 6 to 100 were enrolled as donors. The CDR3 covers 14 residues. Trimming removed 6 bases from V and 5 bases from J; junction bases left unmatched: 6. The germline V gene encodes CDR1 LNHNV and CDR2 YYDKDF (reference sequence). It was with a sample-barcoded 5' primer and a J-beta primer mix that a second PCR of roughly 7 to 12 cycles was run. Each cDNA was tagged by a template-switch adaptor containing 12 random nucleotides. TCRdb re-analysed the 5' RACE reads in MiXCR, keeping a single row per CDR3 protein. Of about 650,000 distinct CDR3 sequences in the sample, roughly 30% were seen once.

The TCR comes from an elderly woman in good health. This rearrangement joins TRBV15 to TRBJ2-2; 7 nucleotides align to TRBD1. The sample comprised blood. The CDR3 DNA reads TGTGCCACCAGGCACAGGGGACGAACCGGGGAGCTGTTTTTT. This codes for CATRHRGRTGELFF.